Following are 30 T cell receptor beta chains from one sample sequenced in a study of vaccination effects on CD4 cells after COVID-19. Sequenced by immunoSEQ multiplex PCR; TCRdb stores in-frame clones only, minus some. In the table there are tens of thousands of clones, around three quarters of which are singletons. For these receptors, no antigen is known. Antigen-specific CD4+ T cells were expanded with viral peptide pools in the ViraFEST assay before sequencing. After around nine days in culture, the CD4+ T cells were isolated. Participants completed two doses of the BNT162b2 or mRNA-1273 vaccine. The source material was CD4+ T cells from PBMCs cultured with HCoV-OC43 spike peptides, sampled after COVID-19 vaccination. Documented subset: HCoV-OC43 spike overlapping peptide pool stimulation. All receptors come from a human donor who received a COVID-19 vaccine.

J is TRBJ2-5 and V is TRBV6-5; 10 nucleotides align to TRBD2. This CDR3 region has 13 residues. Germline CDR1 is MNHEY and CDR2 is SVGAGI. The ends lost 7 bases at V and 5 bases at J; junction bases unmatched: 4. The CDR3 loop reads CASTIAGGETQYF. In DNA, the CDR3 is TGTGCCAGCACGATAGCGGGGGGTGAGACCCAGTACTTC.

V gene TRBV25-1 combines with J gene TRBJ2-5, with D hard to call. The V end lost 1 base, the J end lost 0 bases, and 6 bases lay between the germline ends. This CDR3 is built from 14 residues. Germline V gives CDR1 MGHDK, CDR2 SYGVNS. CDR3 coding DNA: TGTGCCAGCAGTGAATCCGGGTACCAAGAGACCCAGTACTTC. Translating gives CASSESGYQETQYF. The full variable domain, completed using reference TRBV25-1 and TRBJ2-5, is EADIYQTPRYLVIGTGKKITLECSQTMGHDKMYWYQQDPGMELHLIHYSYGVNSTEKGDLSSESTVSRIRTEHFPLTLESARPSHTSQYLCASSESGYQETQYFGPGTRLLVL.

The V call is TRBV18, the J call TRBJ1-1; 9 bases agree with TRBD1. Germline V lookup: CDR1 KGHSH, CDR2 LQKENI. This CDR3 contains 15 residues. V lost 6 bases and J lost 2; bases outside the gene matches: 7. The CDR3: CASSRQGGGNTEAFF. The CDR3 coding sequence is TGTGCCAGCTCTCGACAGGGGGGTGGAAACACTGAAGCTTTCTTT.

V gene TRBV12-5 combines with J gene TRBJ2-3; a weak D match, TRBD2 (6 bases). The germline CDR1 and CDR2 sequences are LGHNT and FRNRAP. The CDR3 length is 14 residues. Trimming pared 2 bases from V and 7 bases from J, leaving 13 bases between. The CDR3 here is CASGLIGGTHTQYF. In DNA, the CDR3 is TGTGCTAGTGGTTTGATTGGAGGGACCCATACGCAGTATTTT. The variable domain in full, completed from reference TRBV12-5 and TRBJ2-3, reads DARVTQTPRHKVTEMGQEVTMRCQPILGHNTVFWYRQTMMQGLELLAYFRNRAPLDDSGMPKDRFSAEMPDATLATLKIQPSEPRDSAVYFCASGLIGGTHTQYFGPGTRLTVL.

This clone was counted between two and nine times. The V and J genes are TRBV30 and TRBJ1-2; the D is unclear. V dropped 8 bases and J dropped 4 bases, with 11 bases sitting between them. There are 11 residues in the CDR3. Germline values: CDR1 GTSNPN, CDR2 SVGIG (reference sequence). The CDR3 protein is CAEQYSYGYTF. In DNA form, the CDR3 reads TGTGCCGAACAGTATTCCTATGGCTACACCTTC.

This sequence joins TRBV6-1 and TRBJ1-1; a possible D gene is TRBD1 (6 bases). Germline loops: CDR1 MNHNS, CDR2 SASEGT. Trimming left V 1 base short and J 2 bases short, with 17 bases between. The CDR3 loop spans 17 amino acids. The CDR3 DNA sequence: TGTGCCAGCAGTGAAGGGGAGGGGACACACTATAACACTGAAGCTTTCTTT. It yields the protein CASSEGEGTHYNTEAFF.

V gene TRBV4-2 combines with J gene TRBJ2-5, with D hard to call. Germline lookup yields CDR1 LGHNA and CDR2 YNFKEQ. Trimming shortened V by 3 bases and J by 0 bases, and 8 bases separated the two germline ends. This CDR3 has 14 amino acids. The CDR3 coding sequence is TGTGCCAGCAGCCAGGGTTTCGACCAAGAGACCCAGTACTTC. This encodes CASSQGFDQETQYF.

The chain links TRBV7-8 to TRBJ2-1; 7 positions match TRBD2. Germline V lookup: CDR1 SGHVS, CDR2 FQNEAQ. V lost 1 base to trimming and J lost 0 bases; unmatched junction nucleotides: 15. The CDR3 totals 20 residues. The CDR3 region has the DNA TGTGCCAGCAGCTTAGTTAGGGTCGGGCTAGCGGTTAGCTCCTACAATGAGCAGTTCTTC. It codes for CASSLVRVGLAVSSYNEQFF. The full variable domain, completed using reference TRBV7-8 and TRBJ2-1, is GAGVSQSPRYKVAKRGQDVALRCDPISGHVSLFWYQQALGQGPEFLTYFQNEAQLDKSGLPSDRFFAERPEGSVSTLKIQRTQQEDSAVYLCASSLVRVGLAVSSYNEQFFGPGTRLTVL.

The chain couples TRBV2 to TRBJ2-1, with D unresolved. With 3 bases removed from V and 9 bases from J, the gap between germline ends came to 9 bases. The CDR3 sequence is 12 residues long. Germline V gene sequence: CDR1 SNHLY, CDR2 FYNNEI. CDR3 residues: CASSDLGGEQFF. CDR3 sequence (DNA): TGTGCCAGCAGTGATTTAGGCGGTGAGCAGTTCTTC.

In this sample, this clone turned up a few times. The chain links TRBV5-8 to TRBJ2-2, with D perhaps matching TRBD2 (5 bases). The CDR3 consists of 18 residues. Germline CDR1 SGHTS, CDR2 YDEGEE. Trimming shortened V by 1 base and J by 1 base, and 17 bases separated the two germline ends. The CDR3 loop reads CASSLFPLAYRNTGELFF. CDR3 nucleotides: TGTGCCAGCAGCTTGTTCCCATTAGCGTACCGGAACACCGGGGAGCTGTTTTTT. Based on the CDR3 plus reference TRBV5-8 and TRBJ2-2, the full variable domain is EAGVTQSPTHLIKTRGQQATLRCSPISGHTSVYWYQQALGLGLQFLLWYDEGEERNRGNFPPRFSGRQFPNYSSELNVNALELEDSALYLCASSLFPLAYRNTGELFFGEGSRLTVL.

The chain couples TRBV5-1 to TRBJ2-2, with unresolved D. The CDR3 is made up of 13 amino acids. With 2 bases removed from V and 4 bases from J, the gap between germline ends came to 6 bases. Germline V CDR1 and CDR2: SGHRS, YFSETQ. CDR3 DNA sequence: TGCGCCAGCAGCTTTTTATTCACCGGGGAGCTGTTTTTT. Protein sequence: CASSFLFTGELFF.

The chain carries TRBV7-2 and TRBJ2-5, with D possibly TRBD1 on 5 matching bases. Germline CDR1 reads SGHTA; CDR2 reads FQGNSA. Trimming removed 2 bases at V and 2 bases at J, with 12 bases between. This CDR3 spans 15 amino acids. The CDR3 bases are TGTGCCAGCAGCTTACGGACACAAGTTCAAGAGACCCAGTACTTC. It codes for CASSLRTQVQETQYF.

The chain uses TRBV2 and TRBJ2-5, with D possibly being TRBD1 (6 bases). CDR1 is SNHLY and CDR2 is FYNNEI in the germline V gene. V lost 6 bases, J lost 5 bases, and 16 bases lay in between. CDR3 length: 14 residues. The CDR3 reads CASSVRGHGETQYF. The CDR3 DNA follows: TGTGCCAGCAGCGTTCGGGGACACGGGGAGACCCAGTACTTC.

The genes are TRBV6-6 and TRBJ1-2; TRBD1 agrees at 9 bases. Germline V lookup: CDR1 MNHNY, CDR2 SVGAGI (reference sequence). V lost 2 bases and J lost 6; bases outside the gene matches: 10. This CDR3 is built from 16 residues. The CDR3 bases are TGTGCCAGCAGTTACGGGGACAGGGTCTATCTTGATGGCTACACCTTC. Amino acid sequence: CASSYGDRVYLDGYTF.

The V gene is TRBV18, the J gene TRBJ2-6; no firm D call. The CDR3 consists of 18 residues. V lost 3 bases and J lost 0, with 15 bases in between. Germline V CDR1 and CDR2: KGHSH, LQKENI. In DNA form, the CDR3 reads TGTGCCAGCTCACCCCCGATCGCGGCAAGCTCTGGGGCCAACGTCCTGACTTTC. This gives the protein CASSPPIAASSGANVLTF.

V and J are TRBV9 and TRBJ1-1; TRBD1 is a possible D gene (6 bases). CDR1 and CDR2 from the germline V gene are SGDLS and YYNGEE. V gave up 0 bases and J gave up 0 bases, with 15 bases separating them. This CDR3 is built from 17 residues. CDR3 coding DNA: TGTGCCAGCAGCGTAGATCCCACAGGGCTCCTGAACACTGAAGCTTTCTTT. Its protein is CASSVDPTGLLNTEAFF.

The chain couples TRBV7-8 to TRBJ1-1; D may be TRBD1 (6 bases). Germline CDR1 and CDR2: SGHVS and FQNEAQ. The CDR3 length is 14 residues. Deletions cut 6 bases from V and 1 base from J, with 12 bases between. The CDR3, as DNA: TGTGCCAGCAGTCCGGGACACTCGAACACTGAAGCTTTCTTT. It specifies CASSPGHSNTEAFF. The variable domain in full, with the rest retrieved from reference TRBV7-8 and TRBJ1-1, is GAGVSQSPRYKVAKRGQDVALRCDPISGHVSLFWYQQALGQGPEFLTYFQNEAQLDKSGLPSDRFFAERPEGSVSTLKIQRTQQEDSAVYLCASSPGHSNTEAFFGQGTRLTVV.

This clone was seen only once. The rearrangement joins TRBV2 to TRBJ2-7, with TRBD1 as a possible D gene (6 bases). Germline values: CDR1 SNHLY, CDR2 FYNNEI. This CDR3 has 15 residues. Trimming pared 1 base from V and 4 bases from J, leaving 14 bases between. The CDR3 bases are TGTGCCAGCAGTGAAGGGGGGCACTTGGCATACGAGCAGTACGTC. It yields the protein CASSEGGHLAYEQYV.

CDR3 sequence (DNA): TGTGCCAGCAGTGAGGACAGGGGTCACAATCAGCCCCAGCATTTT. It translates to CASSEDRGHNQPQHF. The chain employs TRBV6-1 and TRBJ1-5; 9 bases agree with TRBD1. Germline CDR1 reads MNHNS; CDR2 reads SASEGT. Trimming at V came to 3 bases and at J to 3 bases, leaving 3 bases not matched to a gene. This CDR3 spans 15 amino acids.

V usage is TRBV25-1 and J usage is TRBJ2-2; 9 positions match TRBD2. Trimming cost V 5 bases and J 0 bases; bases outside gene matches: 1. The CDR3 extends over 15 amino acids. Germline V gene sequence: CDR1 MGHDK, CDR2 SYGVNS. The DNA for the CDR3 is TGTGCCAGCAGTTCTAGCGGGGCGAACACCGGGGAGCTGTTTTTT. Its translation is CASSSSGANTGELFF.

The chain is built from TRBV5-4 and TRBJ1-2; TRBD1 matches at 7 bases. V lost 4 bases to trimming and J lost 2 bases; unmatched junction nucleotides: 5. Per the germline V gene, CDR1 is SGHNT and CDR2 is YYREEE (reference sequence). There are 14 residues in the CDR3. The CDR3 reads CASSPDRWNYGYTF. DNA for the CDR3: TGTGCCAGCAGCCCGGACAGGTGGAACTATGGCTACACCTTC.

The rearrangement uses TRBV3-1 (or the pseudogene TRBV3-2) and TRBJ2-7; TRBD1 aligns across 9 bases. The germline gives CDR1 LGHDT, CDR2 YNNKEL (reference sequence). Losses at the gene ends were 1 base for V and 3 bases for J; bases not matched to a gene: 4. The CDR3 runs 15 residues. Here the CDR3 reads CASSQGPTGGYEQYV. The CDR3 DNA sequence: TGTGCCAGCAGCCAAGGCCCGACAGGGGGCTACGAGCAGTACGTC.

The chain employs TRBV29-1 and TRBJ2-7; 10 positions agree with TRBD1. Losses at the gene ends were 6 bases for V and 5 bases for J; bases not matched to a gene: 4. Germline V gene data show CDR1 as SQVTM and CDR2 as ANQGSEA. The CDR3 extends over 12 amino acids. CDR3 sequence (DNA): TGCAGCGTACTCGACAGGGGGCACGAGCAGTACGTC. Its translation: CSVLDRGHEQYV.

V usage is TRBV5-4 and J usage is TRBJ2-5, with D uncertain. The CDR3 is 14 residues long. The germline gives CDR1 SGHNT, CDR2 YYREEE (reference sequence). Trimming took off 0 bases at V and 0 bases at J, with 6 bases between the two ends. The CDR3 DNA is TGTGCCAGCAGCTTGGACAAGTACCAAGAGACCCAGTACTTC. It translates to CASSLDKYQETQYF.

The chain employs TRBV29-1 and TRBJ1-5, with TRBD1 identical over 9 bases. The CDR3 is 13 residues long. V was pared by 6 bases and J by 4 bases, with 4 bases of the junction left unmatched. Germline assignment: CDR1 SQVTM and CDR2 ANQGSEA. CDR3 sequence (DNA): TGCAGCGTAACGACAGGGGGGAATCAGCCCCAGCATTTT. Protein product: CSVTTGGNQPQHF.

This sequence joins TRBV4-1 and TRBJ1-2; D is perhaps TRBD1 (5 bases). This CDR3 spans 15 amino acids. V was shortened by 6 bases and J by 4 bases, with 18 bases between the two germline ends. Germline lookup yields CDR1 MGHRA and CDR2 YSYEKL. As DNA, the CDR3 is TGCGCCAGCAGTGCTGTAACCGGGACCTTCTATGGCTACACCTTC. It is translated as CASSAVTGTFYGYTF.

This chain joins TRBV7-3 and TRBJ2-1, with 14 positions matching TRBD2. This CDR3 is built from 15 residues. V shed 1 base and J 11 bases; nucleotides not matched to a gene: 4. Per the germline V gene, CDR1 is SGHTA and CDR2 is FQGTGA. The CDR3 spells CASSLMGLAGEKQFF. The DNA for the CDR3 is TGTGCCAGCAGCTTAATGGGACTAGCGGGAGAGAAGCAGTTCTTC. The complete variable domain, with remaining parts taken from reference TRBV7-3 and TRBJ2-1, reads GAGVSQTPSNKVTEKGKYVELRCDPISGHTALYWYRQSLGQGPEFLIYFQGTGAADDSGLPNDRFFAVRPEGSVSTLKIQRTERGDSAVYLCASSLMGLAGEKQFFGPGTRLTVL.

With respect to this clone: The junction and the germline gene differ at one end; a read error may be behind it. The chain recombines TRBV18 with TRBJ2-3, with 8 bases aligning to TRBD1. The CDR3 runs to 15 residues. Germline lookup yields CDR1 KGHSH and CDR2 LQKENI. This CDR3 reads CASSPPGTGEDTQYF. CDR3 sequence (DNA): TGTGCCAGCTCCCCACCAGGGACAGGAGAAGATACGCAGTATTTT.

This chain connects TRBV10-3 to TRBJ1-5; D is perhaps TRBD1 (5 bases). The CDR3 totals 14 residues. The V and J ends lost 10 bases and 5 bases respectively, with 18 bases between them. Germline loops: CDR1 ENHRY, CDR2 SYGVKD. The CDR3 nucleotides are TGTGCCAGCGACCCCGGGACCGATTATCAGCCCCAGCATTTT. The encoded protein is CASDPGTDYQPQHF.

CDR3 residues: CASRDSGQETQYF. The CDR3 bases are TGCGCCAGCAGAGATAGTGGCCAAGAGACCCAGTACTTC. The J gene is TRBJ2-5, the V gene TRBV10-2, with D unresolved. Germline lookup yields CDR1 WSHSY and CDR2 SAAADI. Between the trimmed V and J ends, which lost 6 bases and 1 base, there was a span of 9 bases. The CDR3 extends over 13 amino acids.